Detailed here is one T cell receptor beta chain. What it binds is unknown. The sample comes from a study of cytomegalovirus exposure and HLA in healthy donors. Findings and limits, study-wide: Sequencing likely caused a cluster of highly shared sequence variants.

The V and J ends lost 9 bases and 5 bases respectively, with 21 bases between them. CDR3 length: 15 amino acids. The V gene's germline CDR1 is MDHEN and CDR2 SYDVKM. The PCR contained 60 Vbeta and 13 Jbeta primers. The assay was immunoSEQ multiplex PCR, and TCRdb's table has in-frame clones only and misses some. The repertoire includes approximately 100,000 clones, over 60% of them detected once, and approximately 5.3% sits in the top ten. The sample comprised PBMCs. This TCR derives from a female donor in good health and CMV-seropositive. The rearrangement joins TRBV28 to TRBJ2-3; TRBD2 might be the D (6 bases). CDR3 sequence reads: CASYAGPALGDTQYF. The DNA for the CDR3 is TGTGCCAGTTACGCGGGGCCCGCGCTTGGAGATACGCAGTATTTT.